The rows below give T cell receptor beta chains drawn from one sample of a study of T-cell memory formation after mild COVID-19. TCRdb re-derived calls from the 5' RACE reads in MiXCR, one entry per CDR3 protein. This sample carries roughly 35,000 distinct CDR3 sequences, approximately 8.3% of them seen once, and the ten largest clones take 25% to 35%. Sequenced sample: PBMCs or a T cell subset sorted from them (not recorded which). The source is a man younger than 35 who had mild COVID-19 (a few samples of this study predate the infection). Cell type and time point are not known. Each CDR3 is given with its conserved first and last residue. The D gene is left open where the match is weak. Part of the rows lack a size; the others show once, few, many or a class for expanded clones.

TRBJ2-5,TRBD1,once,TRBV7-2,CASSFRTGGETQYF,TGTGCCAGCAGCTTCAGGACAGGGGGAGAGACCCAGTACTTC
TRBJ2-5,NA,many,TRBV24-1,CATSDPAGETQYF,TGTGCCACCAGTGATCCGGCTGGGGAGACCCAGTACTTC
TRBJ2-5,NA,many,TRBV6-1,CASSEGLEGPQETQYF,TGTGCCAGCAGTGAAGGACTAGAAGGCCCCCAAGAGACCCAGTACTTC
TRBJ2-3,NA,many,TRBV6-5,CASSSSGSVWTQYF,TGTGCCAGCAGTTCCTCAGGTTCCGTCTGGACGCAGTATTTT
TRBJ1-1,NA,many,TRBV20-1,CSAEGWGKAFF,TGCAGTGCTGAGGGGTGGGGGAAAGCTTTCTTT
TRBJ1-2,TRBD1,many,TRBV7-2,CASSWTGADYGYTF,TGTGCCAGCAGCTGGACAGGGGCCGACTATGGCTACACCTTC
TRBJ1-1,NA,few,TRBV19,CASSILGGRTANTEAFF,TGTGCCAGTAGTATATTGGGGGGAAGGACAGCGAACACTGAAGCTTTCTTT
TRBJ1-1,TRBD1,few,TRBV9,CASSVGTGGEIYTEAFF,TGTGCCAGCAGCGTAGGGACAGGGGGCGAAATCTACACTGAAGCTTTCTTT
TRBJ2-5,NA,many,TRBV29-1,CSTNRQPQETQYF,TGCAGCACAAACAGGCAGCCGCAAGAGACCCAGTACTTC
TRBJ1-4,NA,many,TRBV7-6,CASSSVPAGIQTNEKLFF,TGTGCCAGCAGCTCCGTCCCAGCCGGGATCCAAACTAATGAAAAACTGTTTTTT
TRBJ2-3,NA,NA,TRBV5-1,CASSLGFPGHLSTDTQYF,TGCGCCAGCAGCTTAGGGTTTCCGGGACATTTAAGCACAGATACGCAGTATTTT
TRBJ1-6,NA,few,TRBV6-5,CASSYVGDSPLHF,TGTGCCAGCAGTTACGTAGGGGATTCACCCCTCCACTTT
TRBJ1-1,NA,many,TRBV19,CASSYAGGTEAFF,TGTGCCAGTAGTTACGCAGGAGGCACTGAAGCTTTCTTT
TRBJ2-3,NA,many,TRBV7-2,CASSRITGSSTDTQYF,TGTGCCAGCAGCCGAATAACAGGTTCTAGCACAGATACGCAGTATTTT
TRBJ1-2,TRBD1,many,TRBV7-8,CASSSGQGAGYTF,TGTGCCAGCAGCTCCGGACAGGGGGCGGGCTACACCTTC
TRBJ1-1,TRBD1,few,TRBV27,CASSLTGQGSTEAFF,TGTGCCAGCAGTTTAACGGGACAGGGGAGCACTGAAGCTTTCTTT
TRBJ1-1,NA,NA,TRBV5-4,CASSFGGAETEAFF,TGTGCCAGCAGCTTCGGGGGGGCAGAAACTGAAGCTTTCTTT
TRBJ1-1,NA,many,TRBV11-2,CASGIQEALGAFF,TGTGCCAGCGGCATTCAGGAGGCTTTAGGGGCTTTCTTT
TRBJ2-1,TRBD1,NA,TRBV7-9,CASTLIAGGPGEQFF,TGTGCCAGCACCCTCATAGCAGGGGGCCCGGGGGAGCAGTTCTTC
TRBJ2-1,TRBD1,many,TRBV6-2/TRBV6-3,CASGWTGVDEQFF,TGTGCCAGTGGATGGACAGGGGTCGATGAGCAGTTCTTC
TRBJ2-1,TRBD1,many,TRBV20-1,CSADSGTVNEQFF,TGCAGTGCTGACTCCGGGACAGTTAATGAGCAGTTCTTC
TRBJ2-1,TRBD2,many,TRBV10-2,CASSVLAGYNEQFF,TGCGCCAGCAGTGTCCTAGCGGGGTACAATGAGCAGTTCTTC
TRBJ2-2,NA,many,TRBV7-2,CASSSSRNPGTGELFF,TGTGCCAGCAGCTCATCCAGGAATCCAGGCACCGGGGAGCTGTTTTTT
TRBJ1-5,NA,few,TRBV12-3/TRBV12-4,CASSFRGRFQQALQPQHF,TGTGCCAGCAGTTTTAGGGGTAGGTTTCAGCAGGCCCTTCAGCCCCAGCATTTT
TRBJ2-3,TRBD2,many,TRBV11-3,CASSLGLAGYTDTQYF,TGTGCCAGCAGCTTAGGCCTAGCGGGGTACACAGATACGCAGTATTTT
TRBJ2-5,TRBD2,many,TRBV6-5,CASSSGGRETQYF,TGTGCCAGCAGCTCGGGGGGGCGGGAGACCCAGTACTTC
TRBJ1-3,NA,many,TRBV6-5,CASSYSMASGNTIYF,TGTGCCAGCAGTTACTCGATGGCATCTGGAAACACCATATATTTT
TRBJ1-2,NA,NA,TRBV25-1,CASSESGFLGGYTF,TGTGCCAGCAGTGAATCAGGTTTTTTAGGTGGCTACACCTTC
TRBJ2-7,NA,many,TRBV6-2/TRBV6-3,CASSGTEPYEQYF,TGTGCCAGCAGTGGGACCGAACCCTACGAGCAGTACTTC
TRBJ1-1,NA,many,TRBV28,CASTFRRMNTEAFF,TGTGCCAGCACCTTCCGTAGGATGAACACTGAAGCTTTCTTT
TRBJ1-6,NA,many,TRBV10-3,CAISDQTGNNSPLHF,TGTGCCATCAGTGACCAAACTGGAAATAATTCACCCCTCCACTTT
TRBJ2-2,TRBD2,many,TRBV4-3,CASSQASGGAGELFF,TGCGCCAGCAGCCAAGCTAGCGGGGGGGCCGGGGAGCTGTTTTTT
TRBJ1-5,NA,many,TRBV7-2,CASSLMGQPQHF,TGTGCCAGCAGCTTGATGGGACAGCCCCAGCATTTT
TRBJ1-4,TRBD1,NA,TRBV12-3/TRBV12-4,CASRKTGEDEKLFF,TGTGCCAGCAGAAAAACAGGGGAGGATGAAAAACTGTTTTTT
TRBJ2-1,NA,many,TRBV18,CASSQGWEQFF,TGTGCCAGCTCACAGGGATGGGAGCAGTTCTTC
TRBJ1-5,NA,many,TRBV7-2,CASSLYVGQPQHF,TGTGCCAGCAGCTTATACGTTGGTCAGCCCCAGCATTTT
TRBJ1-3,TRBD1,few,TRBV18,CASSVGQGYSGNTIYF,TGTGCCAGCTCAGTCGGACAGGGGTACTCTGGAAACACCATATATTTT
TRBJ2-3,TRBD2,many,TRBV4-2,CASSQDLRLAGGTTDTQYF,TGTGCCAGCAGCCAAGATCTCAGACTAGCGGGGGGGACGACAGATACGCAGTATTTT
TRBJ2-3,NA,many,TRBV15,CATSKRGTDTQYF,TGTGCCACCTCGAAGCGGGGCACAGATACGCAGTATTTT
TRBJ1-1,NA,NA,TRBV27,CASSTGKNTEAFF,TGTGCCAGCAGTACCGGGAAGAACACTGAAGCTTTCTTT
TRBJ2-6,NA,many,TRBV2,CASSQDSFGANVLTF,TGTGCCAGCAGTCAAGACTCTTTCGGGGCCAACGTCCTGACTTTC
TRBJ2-1,TRBD2,many,TRBV5-1,CASSRSLAGAHNEQFF,TGCGCCAGCAGCCGATCACTAGCGGGGGCCCACAATGAGCAGTTCTTC
TRBJ2-3,TRBD1,many,TRBV15,CATSRRDRDTDTQYF,TGTGCCACCAGCCGACGGGACAGGGACACAGATACGCAGTATTTT
TRBJ2-5,TRBD2,many,TRBV9,CASSGSGVGETQYF,TGTGCCAGCAGCGGTAGCGGGGTGGGGGAGACCCAGTACTTC
TRBJ2-1,TRBD2,many,TRBV20-1,CSARGLAGEQFF,TGCAGTGCTAGAGGACTAGCGGGGGAGCAGTTCTTC
TRBJ2-1,NA,many,TRBV7-3,CASSLDGGEQFF,TGTGCCAGCAGCTTAGATGGGGGTGAGCAGTTCTTC
TRBJ2-1,TRBD2,many,TRBV10-3,CAISAGTSEVTEQFF,TGTGCCATCAGTGCGGGGACTAGCGAGGTCACGGAGCAGTTCTTC
TRBJ1-3,NA,NA,TRBV5-8,CASSLHGDSGNTIYF,TGTGCCAGCAGCTTGCACGGGGACTCTGGAAACACCATATATTTT
TRBJ2-2,NA,NA,TRBV7-9,CASSNPSANTGELFF,TGTGCCAGCAGCAACCCTAGCGCTAACACCGGGGAGCTGTTTTTT
TRBJ2-2,TRBD1,many,TRBV6-1,CASSRTGGDTGELFF,TGTGCCAGCAGTCGGACAGGGGGGGACACCGGGGAGCTGTTTTTT
TRBJ1-2,TRBD1,many,TRBV5-1,CASSDRDRERYGYTF,TGCGCCAGCAGCGACCGGGACAGGGAAAGATATGGCTACACCTTC
TRBJ2-3,NA,few,TRBV19,CASSKGISTDTQYF,TGTGCCAGTAGCAAAGGGATTTCCACAGATACGCAGTATTTT
TRBJ2-3,TRBD2,NA,TRBV7-9,CASSLGSGGLDTQYF,TGTGCCAGCAGCTTAGGCTCGGGGGGGCTGGATACGCAGTATTTT
TRBJ1-2,TRBD1,NA,TRBV7-2,CASSLDSGQGERYGYTF,TGTGCCAGCAGCTTGGATTCGGGACAGGGTGAGCGGTATGGCTACACCTTC
TRBJ2-5,NA,few,TRBV20-1,CSALDGGITYF,TGCAGTGCTCTTGACGGCGGTATAACGTACTTC
TRBJ1-5,NA,many,TRBV5-1,CASSLGPDQPQHF,TGCGCCAGCAGCTTGGGGCCAGATCAGCCCCAGCATTTT
TRBJ2-2,NA,many,TRBV5-4,CASSTPVVNTGELFF,TGTGCCAGCAGTACCCCAGTAGTCAACACCGGGGAGCTGTTTTTT
TRBJ1-5,NA,many,TRBV7-8,CASSTRASNQPQHF,TGTGCCAGCAGCACCCGGGCCTCTAATCAGCCCCAGCATTTT
TRBJ1-6,NA,many,TRBV20-1,CSARVGNPLGPLHF,TGCAGTGCTAGAGTGGGCAACCCATTAGGACCCCTCCACTTT
TRBJ1-1,NA,few,TRBV19,CASTHREGAFF,TGTGCCAGTACCCACAGGGAGGGAGCTTTCTTT